This T cell receptor beta chain derives from a study of T cells in Graves' hyperthyroidism and ophthalmopathy. Study-level information: Peripheral blood was collected at initial diagnosis, before any treatment.

Patients aged 18 to 65 had newly diagnosed hyperthyroidism lasting under 2 months. Patients were excluded because of uncontrolled infection, other autoimmune disease, pregnancy or lactation. Each diagnosis drew on symptoms, thyroxine, TRAb, thyroid ultrasound and orbital computed tomography findings. The V gene lost 3 bases and the J gene lost 4 bases, with 18 bases spanning the gap. The CDR3 runs to 16 residues. Researchers took RNA transcripts and amplified the TCR beta CDR3 regions from them. The HTBI primer set was used in a first-round RT-PCR of the TCR CDR3. One entry per CDR3 protein results from TCRdb running MiXCR on the multiplex PCR reads. The repertoire has a few hundred thousand distinct CDR3 sequences, less than 20% of them found once; the top ten carry roughly 6.6%. This clonotype was observed at least ten times.

The chain recombines TRBV12-3 or TRBV12-4 with TRBJ1-1; D gene ambiguous. The sequenced sample consisted of blood. The sequence was collected from a woman in her 30s with Graves' hyperthyroidism. CDR3 region: CASSFLNPAAGTEAFF. The CDR3, as DNA: TGTGCCAGCAGTTTTCTAAACCCGGCGGCAGGCACTGAAGCTTTCTTT.